A selection of T cell receptor beta chains follows, all from one sample in a study of cytomegalovirus exposure and HLA in healthy donors. Repertoires were generated with immunoSEQ multiplex PCR, while TCRdb's copy carries only in-frame clones and drops some. Counted here are approximately 170,000 clones, around three quarters occurring once; the ten biggest clones make up 1.5% to 1.9%. The specimen sequenced was PBMCs. Receptors originate from a man aged 35-49 years in good health and CMV-seronegative. The CDR3 runs from the conserved cysteine through the conserved F or W. The D gene is left open where the match is weak. Only some rows state a clone size, as once, few, many or a class for expanded clones.

-,TRBD1,TRBV6-1,TRBJ2-1,CASSVGQAPYNEQFF,TGTGCCAGCAGCGTGGGACAGGCCCCTTACAATGAGCAGTTCTTC
-,-,TRBV28,TRBJ1-1,CATGPTGARAAFF,TGTGCCACCGGGCCGACAGGCGCGAGGGCGGCTTTCTTT
-,TRBD2,TRBV11-3,TRBJ2-2,CASSPSGRATGELFF,TGTGCCAGCAGCCCTAGCGGGAGGGCCACCGGGGAGCTGTTTTTT
-,-,TRBV2,TRBJ1-1,CASLGHLNTEAFF,TGTGCCAGCTTGGGACATCTGAACACTGAAGCTTTCTTT
-,TRBD2,TRBV29-1,TRBJ2-5,CSVEDPGTSGKETQYF,TGCAGCGTTGAAGACCCTGGGACTAGCGGGAAAGAGACCCAGTACTTC
-,TRBD1,TRBV5-6,TRBJ1-2,CASSSGQYGYTF,TGTGCCAGCAGCTCGGGACAGTATGGCTACACCTTC
-,-,TRBV9,TRBJ2-7,CASSARQESYEQYF,TGTGCCAGCAGCGCCCGACAGGAATCCTACGAGCAGTACTTC
-,-,TRBV30,TRBJ1-2,CAWSAGGKYGYTF,TGTGCCTGGAGTGCTGGGGGGAAATATGGCTACACCTTC
-,TRBD2,TRBV4-1,TRBJ2-2,CASSHFRGTSGRSVTGELFF,TGCGCCAGCAGCCACTTTCGAGGGACTAGCGGGAGAAGTGTCACCGGGGAGCTGTTTTTT
few,-,TRBV2,TRBJ1-4,CASSEAGNPGRGKLFF,TGTGCCAGCAGTGAAGCGGGAAACCCCGGGAGGGGAAAACTGTTTTTT
once,TRBD1,TRBV5-1,TRBJ1-4,CASSGTGSEEKLFF,TGCGCCAGCAGCGGGACAGGGAGTGAAGAAAAACTGTTTTTT
-,-,TRBV28,TRBJ1-4,CASSPLLVEGEKLFF,TGTGCCAGCAGTCCCCTCTTAGTCGAGGGTGAAAAACTGTTTTTT
-,TRBD1,TRBV7-2,TRBJ1-2,CASSLGVTGSGYTF,TGTGCCAGCAGCTTAGGGGTGACAGGGAGCGGCTACACCTTC
-,TRBD2,TRBV5-1,TRBJ2-1,CASSLGLAFNEQFF,TGCGCCAGCAGCCTCGGACTAGCGTTCAATGAGCAGTTCTTC
-,TRBD1,TRBV28,TRBJ1-1,CASSLLDRGGEAFF,TGTGCCAGCAGTTTGCTGGACAGGGGGGGCGAAGCTTTCTTT
-,TRBD1,TRBV5-1,TRBJ2-2,CASSLRPGQGNTGELFF,TGCGCCAGCAGCCTTCGTCCGGGACAGGGTAACACCGGGGAGCTGTTTTTT
-,TRBD2,TRBV6-6,TRBJ2-1,CASRERTSISKKQFF,TGTGCCAGCAGGGAACGGACTAGCATCTCCAAAAAGCAGTTCTTC
few,TRBD1,TRBV5-1,TRBJ1-2,CASSLAGTGHALGYTF,TGCGCCAGCAGCTTGGCCGGGACAGGACACGCTCTTGGCTACACCTTC
-,-,TRBV7-6,TRBJ1-2,CASGDSLNYGYTF,TGTGCCAGCGGCGACAGCCTGAACTATGGCTACACCTTC
-,TRBD1,TRBV15,TRBJ1-4,CATSHKGQPNEKLFF,TGTGCCACCAGCCATAAGGGACAGCCTAATGAAAAACTGTTTTTT
-,-,TRBV27,TRBJ2-1,CASWGHNEQFF,TGTGCCAGCTGGGGCCACAATGAGCAGTTCTTC
-,TRBD2,TRBV7-2,TRBJ2-1,CASIPDARTSPLYNEQFF,TGTGCCAGCATCCCAGATGCTCGGACTAGCCCCCTCTACAATGAGCAGTTCTTC
-,-,TRBV27,TRBJ2-7,CASSFGIDSYEQYF,TGTGCCAGCAGTTTCGGGATTGATTCCTACGAGCAGTACTTC
-,-,TRBV9,TRBJ2-6,CASSVATVVQGRNGLTF,TGTGCCAGCAGCGTAGCTACTGTTGTGCAGGGTAGGAACGGCCTGACTTTC
-,TRBD2,TRBV9,TRBJ2-1,CASSVAGTRVYNEQFF,TGTGCCAGCAGCGTTGCTGGGACTAGGGTCTACAATGAGCAGTTCTTC
-,TRBD2,TRBV7-6,TRBJ2-1,CASSAPGTRISNEQFF,TGTGCCAGCAGCGCCCCGGGGACTAGAATTAGTAATGAGCAGTTCTTC
-,-,TRBV9,TRBJ2-5,CASSVDLSDETQYF,TGTGCCAGCAGCGTAGACCTATCCGATGAGACCCAGTACTTC
-,TRBD2,TRBV5-4,TRBJ2-1,CASSTGLAVGEQFF,TGTGCCAGCAGCACGGGACTAGCGGTCGGTGAGCAGTTCTTC
-,TRBD1,TRBV29-1,TRBJ1-5,CSVGGKGAGNQPQHF,TGCAGCGTTGGGGGGAAGGGGGCAGGCAATCAGCCCCAGCATTTT
-,TRBD1,TRBV2,TRBJ1-3,CASSEGDSRHTIYF,TGTGCCAGCAGTGAAGGGGACAGCCGACACACCATATATTTT
-,TRBD2,TRBV5-1,TRBJ2-1,CASSSPDRGSGGYNEQFF,TGCGCCAGCAGCTCCCCCGACCGGGGGTCGGGAGGCTACAATGAGCAGTTCTTC
-,-,TRBV6-5,TRBJ1-2,CASTLGINYGYTF,TGTGCCAGCACCCTCGGGATTAACTATGGCTACACCTTC
-,TRBD1,TRBV27,TRBJ2-7,CASSLSGTGVSYEQYF,TGTGCCAGCAGCCTGTCCGGGACAGGGGTCTCCTACGAGCAGTACTTC
-,TRBD1,TRBV7-3,TRBJ1-2,CASSFAGGYGYTF,TGTGCCAGCAGCTTCGCAGGGGGTTATGGCTACACCTTC
few,-,TRBV6-5,TRBJ2-7,CASSSGLYEQYF,TGTGCCAGCAGTTCAGGACTGTACGAGCAGTACTTC
-,TRBD1,TRBV7-9,TRBJ1-2,CASSLYDRANYGYTF,TGTGCCAGCAGCTTGTACGACAGGGCTAATTATGGCTACACCTTC